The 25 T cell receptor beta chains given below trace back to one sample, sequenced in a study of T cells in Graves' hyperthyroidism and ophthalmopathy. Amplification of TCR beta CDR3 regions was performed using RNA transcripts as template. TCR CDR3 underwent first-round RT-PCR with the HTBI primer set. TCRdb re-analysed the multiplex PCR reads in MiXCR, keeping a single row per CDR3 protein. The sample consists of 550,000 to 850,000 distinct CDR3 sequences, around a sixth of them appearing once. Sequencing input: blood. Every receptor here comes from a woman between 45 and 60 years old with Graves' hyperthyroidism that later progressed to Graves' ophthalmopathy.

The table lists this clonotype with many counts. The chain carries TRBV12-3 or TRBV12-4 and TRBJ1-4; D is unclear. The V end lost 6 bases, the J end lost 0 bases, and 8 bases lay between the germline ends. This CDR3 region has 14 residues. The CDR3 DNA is TGTGCCAGCAGCGTGTACGCAACTAATGAAAAACTGTTTTTT. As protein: CASSVYATNEKLFF.

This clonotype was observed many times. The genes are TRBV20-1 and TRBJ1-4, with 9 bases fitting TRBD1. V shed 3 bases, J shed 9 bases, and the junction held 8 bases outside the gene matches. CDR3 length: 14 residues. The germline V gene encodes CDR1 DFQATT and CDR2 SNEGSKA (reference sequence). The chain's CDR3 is CSASSGTGLQKLFF. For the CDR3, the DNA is TGCAGTGCTAGCTCCGGGACAGGGTTACAAAAACTGTTTTTT.

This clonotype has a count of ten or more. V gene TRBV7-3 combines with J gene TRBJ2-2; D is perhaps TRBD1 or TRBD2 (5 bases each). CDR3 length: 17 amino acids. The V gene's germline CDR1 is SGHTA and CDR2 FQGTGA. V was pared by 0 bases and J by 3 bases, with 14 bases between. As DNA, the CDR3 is TGTGCCAGCAGCTTAACCCCCAGGGAGAGGTACACCGGGGAGCTGTTTTTT. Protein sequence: CASSLTPRERYTGELFF.

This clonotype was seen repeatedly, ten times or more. The CDR3 DNA reads TGCGCCAGCAGCTGGGGCGGGGGAACCTACAATGAGCAGTTCTTC. As protein: CASSWGGGTYNEQFF. The V and J genes are TRBV5-1 and TRBJ2-1; 7 nucleotides agree with TRBD2. This CDR3 spans 15 amino acids. Germline V CDR1 and CDR2: SGHRS, YFSETQ. The trim removed 3 bases at V and 2 bases at J, leaving 5 bases unmatched.

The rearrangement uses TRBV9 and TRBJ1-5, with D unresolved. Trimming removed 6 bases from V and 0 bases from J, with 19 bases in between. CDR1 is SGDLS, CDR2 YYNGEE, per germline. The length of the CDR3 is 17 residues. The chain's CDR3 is CASTPGRWMHSNQPQHF. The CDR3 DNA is TGTGCCAGCACCCCTGGAAGGTGGATGCATAGCAATCAGCCCCAGCATTTT.

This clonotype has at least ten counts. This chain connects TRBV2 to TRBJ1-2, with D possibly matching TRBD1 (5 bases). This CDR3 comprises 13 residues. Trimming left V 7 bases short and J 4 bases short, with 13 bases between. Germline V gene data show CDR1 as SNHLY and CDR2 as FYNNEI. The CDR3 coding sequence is TGTGCCAGCATCCCGGACATTCGCTATGGCTACACCTTC. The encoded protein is CASIPDIRYGYTF.

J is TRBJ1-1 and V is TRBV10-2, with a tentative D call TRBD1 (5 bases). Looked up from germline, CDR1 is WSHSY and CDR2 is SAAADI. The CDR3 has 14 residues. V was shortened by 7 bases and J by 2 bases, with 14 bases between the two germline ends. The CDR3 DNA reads TGCGCCAGCAAAAGGGGCGGGCAAAACACTGAAGCTTTCTTT. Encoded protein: CASKRGGQNTEAFF.

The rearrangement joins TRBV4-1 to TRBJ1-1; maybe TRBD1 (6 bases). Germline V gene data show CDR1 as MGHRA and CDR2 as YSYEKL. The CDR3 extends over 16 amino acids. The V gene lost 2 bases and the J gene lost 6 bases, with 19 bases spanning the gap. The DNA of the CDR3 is TGCGCCAGCAGCCAAAGGTTCGGGCAGGGACACCCTGAAGCTTTCTTT. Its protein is CASSQRFGQGHPEAFF.

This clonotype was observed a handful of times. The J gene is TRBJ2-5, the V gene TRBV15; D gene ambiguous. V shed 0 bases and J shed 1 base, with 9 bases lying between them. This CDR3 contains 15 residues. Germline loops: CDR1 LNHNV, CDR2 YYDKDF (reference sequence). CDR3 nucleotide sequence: TGTGCCACCAGCAGAGATTTCCGGGTCCAAGAGACCCAGTACTTC. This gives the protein CATSRDFRVQETQYF.

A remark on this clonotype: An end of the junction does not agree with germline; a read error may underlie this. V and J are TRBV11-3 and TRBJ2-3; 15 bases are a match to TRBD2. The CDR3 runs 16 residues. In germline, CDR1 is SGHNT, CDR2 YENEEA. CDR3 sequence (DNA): TGTGCCGGCAGCCTGGGACTAGCGGGGGGCCGGGATACGCAGTATTTT. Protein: CAGSLGLAGGRDTQYF. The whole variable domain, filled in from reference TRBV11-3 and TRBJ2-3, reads EAGVVQSPRYKIIEKKQPVAFWCNPISGHNTLYWYLQNLGQGPELLIRYENEEAVDDSQLPKDRFSAERLKGVDSTLKIQPAELGDSAVYLCAGSLGLAGGRDTQYFGPGTRLTVL.

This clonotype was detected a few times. CDR3: CAISVRGEPSGANVLTF. The CDR3 DNA follows: TGTGCCATCAGTGTCCGGGGGGAACCTTCTGGGGCCAACGTCCTGACTTTC. The V gene is TRBV10-3, the J gene TRBJ2-6; the match to TRBD2 covers 7 bases. CDR1 is ENHRY, CDR2 SYGVKD, per germline. Germline trimming cut 4 bases from V and 1 base from J; bases unmatched to any gene: 7. The CDR3 extends over 17 amino acids.

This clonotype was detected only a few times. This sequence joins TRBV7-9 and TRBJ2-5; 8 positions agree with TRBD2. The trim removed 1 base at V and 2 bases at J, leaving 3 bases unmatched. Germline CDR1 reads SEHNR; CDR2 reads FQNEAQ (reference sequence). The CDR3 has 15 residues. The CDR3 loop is CASSLELAAQETQYF. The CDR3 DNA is TGTGCCAGCAGCTTAGAACTAGCGGCTCAAGAGACCCAGTACTTC.

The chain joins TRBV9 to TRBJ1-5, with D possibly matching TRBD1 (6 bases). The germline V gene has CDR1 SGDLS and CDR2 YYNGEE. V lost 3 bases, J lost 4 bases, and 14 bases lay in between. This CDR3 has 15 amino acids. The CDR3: CASSASGVGNQPQHF. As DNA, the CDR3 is TGTGCCAGCAGCGCTTCAGGGGTGGGAAATCAGCCCCAGCATTTT.

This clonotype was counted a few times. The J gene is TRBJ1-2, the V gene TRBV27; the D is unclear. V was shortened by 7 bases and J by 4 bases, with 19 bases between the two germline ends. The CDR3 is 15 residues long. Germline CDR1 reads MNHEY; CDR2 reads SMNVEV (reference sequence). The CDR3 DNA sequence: TGTGCCAGCACCCCAAGTATTGGCTTATTCTATGGCTACACCTTC. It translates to CASTPSIGLFYGYTF.

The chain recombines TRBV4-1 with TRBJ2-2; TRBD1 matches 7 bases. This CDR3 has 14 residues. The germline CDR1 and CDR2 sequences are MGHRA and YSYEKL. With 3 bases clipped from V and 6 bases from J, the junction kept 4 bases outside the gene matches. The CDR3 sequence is CASSQAQGAGELFF. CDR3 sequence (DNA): TGCGCCAGCAGCCAGGCGCAGGGGGCCGGGGAGCTGTTTTTT.

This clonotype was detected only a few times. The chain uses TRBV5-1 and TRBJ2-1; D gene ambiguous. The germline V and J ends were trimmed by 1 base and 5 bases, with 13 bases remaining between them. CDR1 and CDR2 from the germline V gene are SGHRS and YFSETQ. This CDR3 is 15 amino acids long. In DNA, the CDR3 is TGCGCCAGCAGCTTGCAGGCTATTACCAACAATGAGCAGTTCTTC. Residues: CASSLQAITNNEQFF.

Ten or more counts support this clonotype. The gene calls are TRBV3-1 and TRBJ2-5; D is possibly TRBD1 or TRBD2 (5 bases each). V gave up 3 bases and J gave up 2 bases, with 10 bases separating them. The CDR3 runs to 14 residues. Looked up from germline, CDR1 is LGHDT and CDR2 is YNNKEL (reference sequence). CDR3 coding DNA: TGTGCCAGCAGCCATGGGACGGGGCAAGAGACCCAGTACTTC. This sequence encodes CASSHGTGQETQYF.

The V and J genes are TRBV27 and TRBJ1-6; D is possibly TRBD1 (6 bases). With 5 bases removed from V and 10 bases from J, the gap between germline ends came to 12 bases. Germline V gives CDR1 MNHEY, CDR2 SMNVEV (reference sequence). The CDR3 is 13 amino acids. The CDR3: CASSPGQQSPLHF. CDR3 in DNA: TGTGCCAGCAGTCCCGGACAGCAATCACCCCTCCACTTT.

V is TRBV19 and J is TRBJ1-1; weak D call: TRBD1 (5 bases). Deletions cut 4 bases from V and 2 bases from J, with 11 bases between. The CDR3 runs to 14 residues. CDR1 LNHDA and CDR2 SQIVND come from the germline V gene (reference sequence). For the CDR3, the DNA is TGTGCCAGTAGTAAGGGAGGACACAACACTGAAGCTTTCTTT. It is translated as CASSKGGHNTEAFF.

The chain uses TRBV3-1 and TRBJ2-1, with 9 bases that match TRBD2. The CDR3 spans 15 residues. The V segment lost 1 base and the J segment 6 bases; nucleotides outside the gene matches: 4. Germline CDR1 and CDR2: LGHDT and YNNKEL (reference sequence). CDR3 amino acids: CASSQVSGGINEQFF. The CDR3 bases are TGTGCCAGCAGCCAAGTAAGCGGGGGGATCAATGAGCAGTTCTTC.

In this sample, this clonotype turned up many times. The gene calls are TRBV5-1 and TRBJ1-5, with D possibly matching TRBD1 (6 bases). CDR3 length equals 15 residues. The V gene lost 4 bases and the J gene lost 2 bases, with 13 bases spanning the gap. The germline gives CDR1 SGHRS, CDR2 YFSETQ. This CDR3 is CASSVRGDRNQPQHF. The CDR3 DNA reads TGCGCCAGCAGCGTAAGGGGGGATCGCAATCAGCCCCAGCATTTT.

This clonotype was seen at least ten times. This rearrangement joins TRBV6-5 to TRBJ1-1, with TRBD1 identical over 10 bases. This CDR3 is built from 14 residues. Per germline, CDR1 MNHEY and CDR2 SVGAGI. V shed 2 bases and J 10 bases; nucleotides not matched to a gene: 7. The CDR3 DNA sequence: TGTGCCAGCAGTTACGCCGTGGACAGGGGGTCAGCTTTCTTT. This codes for CASSYAVDRGSAFF.

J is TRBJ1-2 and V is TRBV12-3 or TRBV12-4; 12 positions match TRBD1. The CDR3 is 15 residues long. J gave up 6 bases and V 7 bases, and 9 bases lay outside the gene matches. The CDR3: CASTEGTGGPNGYTF. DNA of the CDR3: TGTGCCAGCACCGAGGGGACAGGGGGCCCTAATGGCTACACCTTC.

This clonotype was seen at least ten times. This CDR3 is CASSVFLDTEAFF. In nucleotides, the CDR3 is TGTGCCAGCAGTGTCTTCCTAGACACTGAAGCTTTCTTT. This chain uses TRBV9 with TRBJ1-1; D is uncertain. CDR3 length equals 13 residues. The germline gives CDR1 SGDLS, CDR2 YYNGEE. V was shortened by 5 bases and J by 3 bases, with 11 bases between the two germline ends.

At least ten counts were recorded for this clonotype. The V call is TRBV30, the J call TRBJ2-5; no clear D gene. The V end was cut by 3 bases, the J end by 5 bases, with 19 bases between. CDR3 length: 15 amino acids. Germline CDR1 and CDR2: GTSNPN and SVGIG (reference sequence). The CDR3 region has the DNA TGTGCCTGGAGCCAACCGACACCGAGGAGTGAGACCCAGTACTTC. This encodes CAWSQPTPRSETQYF.